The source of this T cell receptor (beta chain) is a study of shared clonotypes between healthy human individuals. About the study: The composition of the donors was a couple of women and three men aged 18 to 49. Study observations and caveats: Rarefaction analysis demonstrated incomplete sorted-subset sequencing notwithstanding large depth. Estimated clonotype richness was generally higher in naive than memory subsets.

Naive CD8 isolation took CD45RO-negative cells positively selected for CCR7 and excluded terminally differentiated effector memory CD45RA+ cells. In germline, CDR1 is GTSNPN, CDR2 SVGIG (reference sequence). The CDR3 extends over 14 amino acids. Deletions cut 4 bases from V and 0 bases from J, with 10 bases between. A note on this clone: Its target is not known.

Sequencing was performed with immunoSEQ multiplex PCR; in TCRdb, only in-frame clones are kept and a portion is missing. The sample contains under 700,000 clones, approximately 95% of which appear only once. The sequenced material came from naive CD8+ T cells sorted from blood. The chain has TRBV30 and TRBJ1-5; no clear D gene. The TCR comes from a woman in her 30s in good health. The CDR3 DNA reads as TGTGCCTGGAATACGGGATATAGCAATCAGCCCCAGCATTTT. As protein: CAWNTGYSNQPQHF.